These 24 T cell receptor beta chains were sequenced from one sample in a study of neoadjuvant nivolumab and ipilimumab in lung cancer. Using immunoSEQ multiplex PCR, the repertoire was profiled, and TCRdb retains in-frame clones only, with some absent. The sample lists 5,000 or so clones, over 70% seen once, with under 12% in the top ten. The input for sequencing was tumor tissue, taken after neoadjuvant nivolumab, alone or with ipilimumab, at or shortly before surgery. These receptors all come from an adult with non-small cell lung cancer.

The V and J genes are TRBV27 and TRBJ1-6; D may be TRBD1 (6 bases). The V gene lost 5 bases and the J gene lost 5 bases, with 13 bases spanning the gap. This CDR3 has 15 amino acids. CDR1 MNHEY and CDR2 SMNVEV come from the germline V gene (reference sequence). The CDR3 DNA follows: TGTGCCAGCAGTAAGCAGGGGAGTGATAATTCACCCCTCCACTTT. Amino acids: CASSKQGSDNSPLHF.

A few counts support this clone. The chain combines TRBV5-5 with TRBJ2-7; the match to TRBD2 covers 8 bases. CDR3 size: 15 residues. With 0 bases clipped from V and 3 bases from J, the junction kept 5 bases outside the gene matches. The germline V gene encodes CDR1 SGHKS and CDR2 YYEKEE (reference sequence). CDR3 sequence: CASSLVHGGGYEQYF. As DNA, the CDR3 is TGTGCCAGCAGCTTGGTCCACGGGGGGGGCTACGAGCAGTACTTC.

The genes are TRBV7-2 and TRBJ2-7; D tentatively reads TRBD1 or TRBD2 (5 bases each). Germline V gives CDR1 SGHTA, CDR2 FQGNSA. Trimming took 6 bases from V and 0 from J, leaving 12 bases between them. This CDR3 has 14 residues. CDR3 nucleotides: TGTGCCAGCAGTTTCGGGGCAGGCTCCTACGAGCAGTACTTC. Encoded protein: CASSFGAGSYEQYF.

The V call is TRBV5-1, the J call TRBJ1-2; 7 positions agree with TRBD1. V shed 4 bases and J 2 bases; nucleotides not matched to a gene: 5. Germline CDR1 reads SGHRS; CDR2 reads YFSETQ. This CDR3 is 14 amino acids long. The CDR3 nucleotides read TGCGCCAGCAGCCAGGGACAGCTGAACTATGGCTACACCTTC. This gives the protein CASSQGQLNYGYTF.

This clone has just a few counts. The CDR3 protein is CASSSDATQPQHF. CDR3 nucleotide sequence: TGTGCCAGCAGCTCGGATGCCACCCAGCCCCAGCATTTT. The chain carries TRBV7-8 and TRBJ1-5; D is unresolved. Trimming took off 4 bases at V and 7 bases at J, with 11 bases between the two ends. The CDR3 spans 13 residues. Germline V gene lookup returns CDR1 SGHVS and CDR2 FQNEAQ.

V is TRBV4-1 and J is TRBJ2-7, with 11 bases that match TRBD1. Germline-derived CDR1 and CDR2 are MGHRA and YSYEKL. This CDR3 is built from 15 residues. With 3 bases clipped from V and 2 bases from J, the junction kept 3 bases outside the gene matches. The CDR3 region has the DNA TGCGCCAGCAGCCAGGGACAGGGGGTTCCCTACGAGCAGTACTTC. This encodes CASSQGQGVPYEQYF.

The chain is built from TRBV2 and TRBJ2-2; weak D call: TRBD2 (7 bases). CDR1 and CDR2 (germline): SNHLY, FYNNEI. CDR3 length: 15 amino acids. V was clipped by 8 bases and J by 1 base, with 14 bases between them. The CDR3 loop is CASLRGQENTGELFF. The CDR3 DNA is TGTGCCAGCCTGCGGGGGCAAGAGAACACCGGGGAGCTGTTTTTT.

The chain combines TRBV15 with TRBJ1-4; possibly TRBD1 for D (5 bases). With 2 bases removed from V and 5 bases from J, the gap between germline ends came to 6 bases. The CDR3 length is 13 residues. Germline V lookup: CDR1 LNHNV, CDR2 YYDKDF (reference sequence). CDR3 protein: CATSRRQNEKLFF. In nucleotides, the CDR3 is TGTGCCACCAGCAGACGACAGAATGAAAAACTGTTTTTT.

The rearrangement joins TRBV5-5 to TRBJ1-3; no definite D call. V was pared by 0 bases and J by 0 bases, with 10 bases between. The CDR3 covers 16 residues. Germline assignment: CDR1 SGHKS and CDR2 YYEKEE (reference sequence). CDR3 sequence (DNA): TGTGCCAGCAGCTTGGCCGCGTACGCCTCTGGAAACACCATATATTTT. Protein sequence: CASSLAAYASGNTIYF.

This rearrangement joins TRBV10-1 to TRBJ2-3; TRBD1 matches at 7 bases. The CDR3 is 16 amino acids. Germline-derived CDR1 and CDR2 are WNHNN and SYGVQD (reference sequence). The junction had 5 bases not matched to a gene; V was cut back by 0 bases and J by 2 bases. The CDR3 loop is CASSESDRASTDTQYF. The CDR3, as DNA: TGCGCCAGCAGTGAGTCCGACAGGGCTTCCACAGATACGCAGTATTTT.

V and J are TRBV5-6 and TRBJ1-6; D ambiguous. V lost 1 base, J lost 0 bases, and 8 bases lay in between. The CDR3 is 16 amino acids. Germline V gene lookup returns CDR1 SGHDT and CDR2 YYEEEE. The CDR3 DNA reads as TGTGCCAGCAGCTTGAGGCTGAGCTCCTATAATTCACCCCTCCACTTT. It specifies CASSLRLSSYNSPLHF. The full variable domain, with the rest looked up from reference TRBV5-6 and TRBJ1-6, is DAGVTQSPTHLIKTRGQQVTLRCSPKSGHDTVSWYQQALGQGPQFIFQYYEEEERQRGNFPDRFSGHQFPNYSSELNVNALLLGDSALYLCASSLRLSSYNSPLHFGNGTRLTVT.

The rearrangement joins TRBV29-1 to TRBJ1-2, with a tentative D call TRBD1 (5 bases). Trimming stripped 6 bases from V and 1 base from J, with 12 bases between. This CDR3 region has 13 residues. CDR1 SQVTM and CDR2 ANQGSEA come from the germline V gene. The CDR3 DNA reads as TGCAGCGTCCGCCAACAGGATAACTATGGCTACACCTTC. This encodes CSVRQQDNYGYTF.

V and J are TRBV2 and TRBJ1-1; D unclear. The CDR3 runs 14 residues. V dropped 0 bases and J dropped 3 bases, with 8 bases sitting between them. CDR1 SNHLY and CDR2 FYNNEI come from the germline V gene. The CDR3: CASSEAGTYTEAFF. The CDR3 region has the DNA TGTGCCAGCAGTGAAGCGGGTACGTACACTGAAGCTTTCTTT. The variable domain in full, completed from reference TRBV2 and TRBJ1-1, reads EPEVTQTPSHQVTQMGQEVILRCVPISNHLYFYWYRQILGQKVEFLVSFYNNEISEKSEIFDDQFSVERPDGSNFTLKIRSTKLEDSAMYFCASSEAGTYTEAFFGQGTRLTVV.

Only a few counts were recorded for this clone. The rearrangement uses TRBV6-5 and TRBJ2-1, with 8 bases lining up with TRBD2. V dropped 6 bases and J dropped 5; count of bases not matched to a gene: 9. Germline CDR1 and CDR2: MNHEY and SVGAGI. The CDR3 is made up of 15 amino acids. CDR3 amino acids: CASRSRGGTHNEQFF. CDR3 nucleotide sequence: TGTGCCAGCAGATCCCGCGGGGGGACCCACAATGAGCAGTTCTTC.

The chain couples TRBV5-1 to TRBJ1-1; D is perhaps TRBD1 (5 bases). Germline CDR1 and CDR2: SGHRS and YFSETQ. V was cut by 1 base and J by 7 bases, with 26 bases left in between. The CDR3 extends over 18 amino acids. The CDR3: CASSLIAVGGTVTYEAFF. CDR3 bases: TGCGCCAGCAGCTTGATTGCGGTTGGAGGGACGGTCACGTATGAAGCTTTCTTT.

V is TRBV15 and J is TRBJ2-5; 11 nucleotides match TRBD2. Trimming removed 11 bases from V and 2 bases from J; junction bases left unmatched: 7. CDR1 is LNHNV and CDR2 is YYDKDF in the germline V gene (reference sequence). This CDR3 contains 14 residues. CDR3 residues: CAFSSGGAQETQYF. The DNA for the CDR3 is TGTGCCTTCAGTAGCGGGGGGGCACAAGAGACCCAGTACTTC.

This clone was detected only once. The chain recombines TRBV7-2 with TRBJ1-2; possible D gene TRBD1, 6 bases. This CDR3 region has 15 residues. Per germline, CDR1 SGHTA and CDR2 FQGNSA. Trimming stripped 5 bases from V and 4 bases from J, with 17 bases between. The CDR3 sequence: CASSPTQTGSYGYTF. The CDR3 DNA follows: TGTGCCAGCAGCCCGACCCAGACAGGAAGCTATGGCTACACCTTC.

The genes are TRBV10-3 and TRBJ1-1; D gene uncertain. Deletions cut 7 bases from V and 0 bases from J, with 12 bases between. The length of the CDR3 is 14 residues. Germline-derived CDR1 and CDR2 are ENHRY and SYGVKD. The CDR3 DNA reads TGTGCCATCACCGAGGACGGATTGAACACTGAAGCTTTCTTT. Its protein product is CAITEDGLNTEAFF.

The J gene is TRBJ1-6, the V gene TRBV10-2; 8 nucleotides match TRBD1. Per the germline V gene, CDR1 is WSHSY and CDR2 is SAAADI. The CDR3 length is 14 residues. The V segment lost 4 bases and the J segment 6 bases; nucleotides outside the gene matches: 2. The CDR3 nucleotides are TGCGCCAGCAGTGGGGACAGGTCTAATTCACCCCTCCACTTT. This codes for CASSGDRSNSPLHF.

V is TRBV2 and J is TRBJ1-6; 7 positions match TRBD1. The CDR3 covers 15 residues. The junction had 9 bases not matched to a gene; V was cut back by 6 bases and J by 7 bases. Germline V gene lookup returns CDR1 SNHLY and CDR2 FYNNEI. CDR3 sequence (DNA): TGTGCCAGCAGCGAACAGGGGACCTTGAATTCACCCCTCCACTTT. Its translation is CASSEQGTLNSPLHF.

The rearrangement uses TRBV6-6 and TRBJ2-7, with D unclear. V was clipped by 8 bases and J by 3 bases, with 8 bases between them. Germline assignment: CDR1 MNHNY and CDR2 SVGAGI (reference sequence). The CDR3 runs to 11 residues. The CDR3, as DNA: TGTGCCAGCGGGCCCGACTACGAGCAGTACTTC. Translating gives CASGPDYEQYF.

V gene TRBV11-2 combines with J gene TRBJ1-2; 12 bases are shared with TRBD1. This CDR3 is 15 amino acids long. The V gene's germline CDR1 is SGHAT and CDR2 FQNNGV. Unmatched junction bases numbered 7, after V lost 3 bases and J lost 8 bases. CDR3 amino acids: CASSFSGQGAGGYTF. CDR3 sequence (DNA): TGTGCCAGCAGCTTCTCGGGACAGGGGGCTGGCGGCTACACCTTC.

The rearrangement joins TRBV29-1 to TRBJ1-1; weak D call: TRBD1 (5 bases). Germline CDR1 and CDR2: SQVTM and ANQGSEA. With 6 bases removed from V and 0 bases from J, the gap between germline ends came to 14 bases. This CDR3 comprises 14 residues. CDR3 nucleotides: TGCAGCGTGCTGGGGCGACGGATGAACACTGAAGCTTTCTTT. The encoded protein is CSVLGRRMNTEAFF. The complete variable domain, with remaining parts taken from reference TRBV29-1 and TRBJ1-1, reads SAVISQKPSRDICQRGTSLTIQCQVDSQVTMMFWYRQQPGQSLTLIATANQGSEATYESGFVIDKFPISRPNLTFSTLTVSNMSPEDSSIYLCSVLGRRMNTEAFFGQGTRLTVV.

This clone was seen only a few times. The J gene is TRBJ2-7, the V gene TRBV18; D is uncertain. V was clipped by 3 bases and J by 3 bases, with 9 bases between them. The CDR3 has 13 residues. Germline V gene data show CDR1 as KGHSH and CDR2 as LQKENI. CDR3 coding DNA: TGTGCCAGCTCACCCGAGGATAGCTACGAGCAGTACGTC. Its protein is CASSPEDSYEQYV.